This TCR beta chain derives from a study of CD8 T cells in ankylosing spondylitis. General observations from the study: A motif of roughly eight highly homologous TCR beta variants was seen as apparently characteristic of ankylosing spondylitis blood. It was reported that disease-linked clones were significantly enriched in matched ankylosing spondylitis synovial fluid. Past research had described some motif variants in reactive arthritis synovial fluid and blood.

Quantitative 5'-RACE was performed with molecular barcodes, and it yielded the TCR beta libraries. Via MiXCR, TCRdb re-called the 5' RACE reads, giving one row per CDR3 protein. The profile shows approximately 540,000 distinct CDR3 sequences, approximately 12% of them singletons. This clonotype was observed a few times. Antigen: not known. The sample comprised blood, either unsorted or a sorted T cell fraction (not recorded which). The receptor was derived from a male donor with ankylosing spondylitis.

CDR3 in DNA: TGTGCCACCAGTGATTCCAGAGAATGGAAGATCTCCTACAATGAGCAGTTCTTC. This translates into CATSDSREWKISYNEQFF. This rearrangement joins TRBV24-1 to TRBJ2-1; D call uncertain. The germline V and J ends were trimmed by 2 bases and 0 bases, with 16 bases remaining between them. CDR1 and CDR2 from the germline V gene are KGHDR and SFDVKD. The CDR3 runs 18 residues.